The next 23 T cell receptor beta chains were all read from a single sample in a study of beta chain features in type 1 diabetes. Of the isolated RNA, all was reverse transcribed, and so the sequenced material was expressed TCRB transcripts. Assay: immunoSEQ multiplex PCR; the TCRdb copy retains only in-frame clones and omits some. The sample lists around 350,000 clones, around 12% occurring once. Sample: naive CD4+ T cells from blood. The receptors stem from a man between 18 and 35 years old in good health.

This rearrangement joins TRBV29-1 to TRBJ2-1; possibly TRBD1 for D (6 bases). Per germline, CDR1 SQVTM and CDR2 ANQGSEA. Between the trimmed V and J ends, which lost 4 bases and 1 base, there was a span of 14 bases. The CDR3 is 15 residues long. The CDR3 here is CSVVGTSASYNEQFF. The CDR3 nucleotides read TGCAGCGTTGTTGGGACATCGGCTTCCTACAATGAGCAGTTCTTC.

This CDR3 reads CASSPGSNYGYTF. CDR3 in DNA: TGTGCCAGCAGCCCCGGGAGTAACTATGGCTACACCTTC. The rearrangement links TRBV6-6 to TRBJ1-2; no clear D gene. The CDR3 runs 13 residues. V dropped 6 bases and J dropped 1 base, with 9 bases sitting between them. Germline V gene sequence: CDR1 MNHNY, CDR2 SVGAGI (reference sequence).

The chain recombines TRBV4-2 with TRBJ2-3; 10 nucleotides line up with TRBD2. Germline V gene sequence: CDR1 LGHNA, CDR2 YNFKEQ. After removal of 0 bases from V and 6 bases from J, the junction contained 3 bases not matched to a gene. The CDR3 contains 15 residues. Here the CDR3 reads CASSQEKRGGDTQYF. DNA of the CDR3: TGTGCCAGCAGCCAAGAGAAGCGGGGGGGGGATACGCAGTATTTT.

This clone has just a few counts. The chain couples TRBV7-8 to TRBJ2-2; 11 bases align to TRBD2. V trimming: 4 bases; J trimming: 7 bases; junction bases outside the gene matches: 11. This CDR3 is 17 amino acids long. Germline V gene lookup returns CDR1 SGHVS and CDR2 FQNEAQ. The CDR3 DNA reads TGTGCCAGCAGCTCATCGGCTAGCGGGGGGAATGACGGGGAGCTGTTTTTT. This encodes CASSSSASGGNDGELFF.

V gene TRBV7-9 combines with J gene TRBJ2-3; tentative D call: TRBD1 (5 bases). This CDR3 region has 15 residues. Per the germline V gene, CDR1 is SEHNR and CDR2 is FQNEAQ (reference sequence). Between the trimmed V and J ends, which lost 0 bases and 0 bases, there was a span of 7 bases. The CDR3: CASSLADSSTDTQYF. In DNA form, the CDR3 reads TGTGCCAGCAGCTTAGCCGACAGCAGCACAGATACGCAGTATTTT.

This clone occurred a few times. V and J are TRBV7-3 and TRBJ2-5; D remains ambiguous. V was shortened by 0 bases and J by 3 bases, with 5 bases between the two germline ends. The CDR3 runs to 13 residues. The V gene's germline CDR1 is SGHTA and CDR2 FQGTGA. The CDR3 reads CASSLTPEETQYF. The CDR3 nucleotides read TGTGCCAGCAGCTTAACCCCTGAAGAGACCCAGTACTTC.

The genes are TRBV7-2 and TRBJ2-7; D might be TRBD1 (6 bases). Looked up from germline, CDR1 is SGHTA and CDR2 is FQGNSA. Trimming pared 3 bases from V and 4 bases from J, leaving 10 bases between. The CDR3 is made up of 13 amino acids. CDR3 in DNA: TGTGCCAGCAGCTTTGGACAGAGATACGAGCAGTACTTC. It encodes CASSFGQRYEQYF.

This clone was observed a handful of times. The chain combines TRBV28 with TRBJ2-7; 10 bases are a match to TRBD1. J was trimmed by 3 bases and V by 5 bases; bases with no gene match: 7. The CDR3 covers 15 residues. Per the germline V gene, CDR1 is MDHEN and CDR2 is SYDVKM. The CDR3 loop reads CASSQPGQGLYEQYF. The CDR3 nucleotides read TGTGCCAGCAGTCAACCGGGACAGGGGCTCTACGAGCAGTACTTC. Full variable domain (remainder filled in from reference TRBV28 and TRBJ2-7): DVKVTQSSRYLVKRTGEKVFLECVQDMDHENMFWYRQDPGLGLRLIYFSYDVKMKEKGDIPEGYSVSREKKERFSLILESASTNQTSMYLCASSQPGQGLYEQYFGPGTRLTVT.

The CDR3 sequence is CASSLGQGSTSYNEQFF. In DNA, the CDR3 is TGTGCCAGCTCACTAGGACAGGGGTCGACTTCGTACAATGAGCAGTTCTTC. This chain links TRBV18 with TRBJ2-1, with 9 nucleotides matching TRBD1. V was pared by 4 bases and J by 4 bases, with 11 bases of the junction left unmatched. Per germline, CDR1 KGHSH and CDR2 LQKENI. There are 17 residues in the CDR3.

The rearrangement links TRBV30 to TRBJ2-7; 8 bases map to TRBD1. CDR1 is GTSNPN and CDR2 is SVGIG in the germline V gene (reference sequence). This CDR3 spans 13 amino acids. Losses at the gene ends were 1 base for V and 5 bases for J; bases not matched to a gene: 4. The CDR3 DNA follows: TGTGCCTGGAGTGAGGGACAGGTGAACGAGCAGTACTTC. Protein product: CAWSEGQVNEQYF.

This CDR3 is CAWSQGAAGYTF. Here the CDR3 DNA reads TGTGCCTGGAGTCAGGGGGCGGCTGGCTACACCTTC. This chain connects TRBV30 to TRBJ1-2, with 8 bases that match TRBD1. Germline assignment: CDR1 GTSNPN and CDR2 SVGIG (reference sequence). The ends lost 2 bases at V and 7 bases at J; junction bases unmatched: 3. The CDR3 extends over 12 amino acids.

The chain recombines TRBV29-1 with TRBJ1-2; 8 bases map to TRBD1. Trimming cost V 6 bases and J 5 bases; bases outside gene matches: 5. Germline CDR1 and CDR2: SQVTM and ANQGSEA. This CDR3 is built from 12 residues. CDR3 nucleotides: TGCAGCGTCCGACAGGGGAGGTATGGCTACACCTTC. Translating gives CSVRQGRYGYTF.

This clone has at least ten counts. This chain uses TRBV30 with TRBJ2-1; D might be TRBD1 (5 bases). Germline CDR1 and CDR2: GTSNPN and SVGIG (reference sequence). The ends were cut back, 0 bases at V and 6 bases at J, with 12 bases in the middle. The CDR3 contains 14 residues. The CDR3 reads CAWSVQVIFNEQFF. Written as DNA, the CDR3 is TGTGCCTGGAGTGTACAGGTTATCTTCAATGAGCAGTTCTTC.

V gene TRBV6-1 combines with J gene TRBJ2-7; D is perhaps TRBD2 (5 bases). The CDR3 is 14 residues long. V dropped 7 bases and J dropped 4 bases, with 17 bases sitting between them. Germline V gene sequence: CDR1 MNHNS, CDR2 SASEGT. In DNA, the CDR3 is TGTGCCAGCAAGGACTGGCGCGGAGCGTACGAGCAGTACTTC. Its protein product is CASKDWRGAYEQYF.

The chain is built from TRBV2 and TRBJ2-1; 10 bases match TRBD2. This CDR3 comprises 14 residues. The V gene end was trimmed by 2 bases and the J gene end by 10 bases; junction bases not matched to a gene: 5. Per the germline V gene, CDR1 is SNHLY and CDR2 is FYNNEI. CDR3 protein: CASSELAGAGEQFF. CDR3 nucleotide sequence: TGTGCCAGCAGTGAACTAGCGGGGGCCGGCGAGCAGTTCTTC.

This clone was detected only a few times. The chain uses TRBV5-4 and TRBJ2-1; D remains ambiguous. V was shortened by 0 bases and J by 2 bases, with 9 bases between the two germline ends. Germline CDR1 reads SGHNT; CDR2 reads YYREEE (reference sequence). This CDR3 comprises 15 residues. The CDR3 spells CASSLGALPYNEQFF. In DNA form, the CDR3 reads TGTGCCAGCAGCTTGGGGGCCCTACCCTACAATGAGCAGTTCTTC.

This clone was picked up a small number of times. This chain joins TRBV7-3 and TRBJ2-3; D unclear. The length of the CDR3 is 16 residues. CDR1 and CDR2 from the germline V gene are SGHTA and FQGTGA. V was shortened by 3 bases and J by 2 bases, with 15 bases between the two germline ends. The CDR3 DNA follows: TGTGCCAGCAGCTTTCATGGCTCAGGAAACACAGATACGCAGTATTTT. Encoded protein: CASSFHGSGNTDTQYF.

CDR3 loop: CASSLGQHKTLSYEQYF. Here the CDR3 DNA reads TGTGCCAGCAGCCTTGGACAGCACAAGACTCTTAGCTACGAGCAGTACTTC. This chain connects TRBV7-8 to TRBJ2-7, with D possibly matching TRBD1 (6 bases). Germline CDR1 is SGHVS and CDR2 is FQNEAQ. The germline V and J ends were trimmed by 5 bases and 3 bases, with 23 bases remaining between them. The CDR3 sequence is 17 residues long.

The chain couples TRBV9 to TRBJ2-3; D perhaps matches TRBD2 (6 bases). Germline V gene sequence: CDR1 SGDLS, CDR2 YYNGEE. Trimming left V 1 base short and J 3 bases short, with 15 bases between. The CDR3 runs to 16 residues. CDR3 coding DNA: TGTGCCAGCAGCGTAAATGGGGGGAGTCGGACAGATACGCAGTATTTT. Its protein is CASSVNGGSRTDTQYF.

V gene TRBV29-1 combines with J gene TRBJ2-2; D is ambiguous. The germline gives CDR1 SQVTM, CDR2 ANQGSEA. This CDR3 is built from 14 residues. The ends were cut back, 4 bases at V and 1 base at J, with 10 bases in the middle. The CDR3 protein is CSVASSLNTGELFF. CDR3 nucleotides: TGCAGCGTTGCGTCCAGTCTGAACACCGGGGAGCTGTTTTTT.

The chain is built from TRBV4-2 and TRBJ2-3, with TRBD2 matching 8 bases. Germline assignment: CDR1 LGHNA and CDR2 YNFKEQ. The junction had 10 bases not matched to a gene; V was cut back by 1 base and J by 1 base. The CDR3 is made up of 18 amino acids. The CDR3 DNA reads TGTGCCAGCAGCCAAGGTACTAGCGGTTCTGGGCGCACAGATACGCAGTATTTT. Translating it yields CASSQGTSGSGRTDTQYF.

The chain recombines TRBV7-3 with TRBJ2-3; 11 bases are shared with TRBD2. Germline V gene sequence: CDR1 SGHTA, CDR2 FQGTGA. J lost 2 bases, V lost 8 bases, and 6 bases had no gene match. The CDR3 is 15 residues long. The CDR3 region is CASSPTSGNTDTQYF. The CDR3 DNA reads TGTGCCAGCTCACCGACTAGCGGGAACACAGATACGCAGTATTTT.

V gene TRBV5-4 combines with J gene TRBJ2-7; TRBD1 agrees at 8 bases. In germline, CDR1 is SGHNT, CDR2 YYREEE (reference sequence). J was trimmed by 2 bases and V by 7 bases; bases with no gene match: 5. The CDR3 is 13 amino acids. Here the CDR3 reads CASGQGAPYEQYF. DNA of the CDR3: TGTGCCAGCGGGCAGGGGGCCCCCTACGAGCAGTACTTC.